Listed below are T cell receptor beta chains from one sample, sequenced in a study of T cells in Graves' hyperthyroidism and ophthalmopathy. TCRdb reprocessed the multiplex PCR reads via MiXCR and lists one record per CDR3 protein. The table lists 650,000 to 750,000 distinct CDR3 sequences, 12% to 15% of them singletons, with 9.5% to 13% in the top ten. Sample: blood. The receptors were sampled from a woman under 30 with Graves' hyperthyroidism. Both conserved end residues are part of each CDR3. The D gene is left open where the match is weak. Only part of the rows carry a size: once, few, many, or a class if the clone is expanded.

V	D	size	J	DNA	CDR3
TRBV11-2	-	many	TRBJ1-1	TGTGCCAGCGGATCAAGGCGGACTGAAGCTTTCTTT	CASGSRRTEAFF
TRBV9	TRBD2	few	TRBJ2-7	TGTGCCATCCAGCGTAGAGGGGCTAGCGGGAGGAGAATTTCCTGCGAGCAGTACTTC	CAIQRRGASGRRISCEQYF
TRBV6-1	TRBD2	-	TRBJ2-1	TGTGCCAGCAGAGAACTAGCGGGGGTTGATTCCTACAATGAGCAGTTCTTC	CASRELAGVDSYNEQFF
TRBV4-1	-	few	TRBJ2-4	TGCGCCAGCAGCCTTGGACAGCAAAACATTCAGTACTTC	CASSLGQQNIQYF
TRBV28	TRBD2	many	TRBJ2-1	TGTGCCAGCATTTTAGCGGGAGGGATAAACAATGAGCAGTTCTTC	CASILAGGINNEQFF
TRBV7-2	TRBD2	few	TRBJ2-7	TGCGCCAGCAGCAGCCCTCCTAGCGGATTCTACGAGCAGTACTTC	CASSSPPSGFYEQYF
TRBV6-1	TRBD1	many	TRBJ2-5	TGTGCCAGCAGTGCAGGGACAGCACAAGAGACCCAGTACTTC	CASSAGTAQETQYF
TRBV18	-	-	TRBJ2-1	TGTGCCAGCTCACCACGTAAGACACCCTACAATGAGCAGTTCTTC	CASSPRKTPYNEQFF
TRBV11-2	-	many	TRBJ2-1	TGTGCCAGCAGCTTAGGGGCATACAATGAGCAGTTCTTC	CASSLGAYNEQFF
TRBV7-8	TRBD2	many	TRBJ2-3	TGTGCCAGCGGGCGGGAGTGGTCAGATACGCAGTATTTT	CASGREWSDTQYF
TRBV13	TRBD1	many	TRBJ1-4	TGTGCCAGCAGCATGGGAGTTGGACAGGGAATAGGGGAAAAACTGTTTTTT	CASSMGVGQGIGEKLFF
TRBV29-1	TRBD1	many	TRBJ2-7	TGCAGCGTGGGGACAGGGGGTCCCTACGAGCAGTACTTC	CSVGTGGPYEQYF
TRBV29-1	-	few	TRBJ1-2	TGCAGCGTTGAAGATGGGGCCCCGAAGTTGGGTGGCTACACCTTC	CSVEDGAPKLGGYTF
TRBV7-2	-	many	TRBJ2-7	TGTGCCAGCAGCTTAGGTCCCAGTACCGAGCAGTACTTC	CASSLGPSTEQYF
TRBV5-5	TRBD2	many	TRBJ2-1	TGTGCCAGCAGCTTGGACTCACTAGCGGGAAATGAGCAGTTCTTC	CASSLDSLAGNEQFF
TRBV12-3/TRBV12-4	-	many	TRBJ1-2	TGTGCCAGCAGCTTAGGCACCAACTATGGCTACACCTTC	CASSLGTNYGYTF
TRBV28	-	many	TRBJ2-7	TGTGCCAGCAGCCGTGGAGCGACCGGCCTATACGAGCAGTACTTC	CASSRGATGLYEQYF
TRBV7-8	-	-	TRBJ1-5	TGTGCCAGCAGCCTCCAGGTCGGACGGAATCAGCCCCAGCATTTT	CASSLQVGRNQPQHF
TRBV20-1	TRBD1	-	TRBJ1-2	TGCAGTGCTGCCCCCCGGGACAGGGTCTATGGCTACACCTTC	CSAAPRDRVYGYTF
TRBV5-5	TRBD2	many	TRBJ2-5	TGTGCCAGCAGCTTAACCTTAGCGTCCGGGAGGCCGGACAAGAGAGAGACCCAGTACTTC	CASSLTLASGRPDKRETQYF
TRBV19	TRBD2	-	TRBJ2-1	TGTGCCAGTAGTCTGCGGGAGGCCTACAATGAGCAGTTCTTC	CASSLREAYNEQFF
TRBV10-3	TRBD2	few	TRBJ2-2	TGTGCCACCGGGGGTCCGCGAATAGCGGGAAACACCGGGGAGCTGTTTTTT	CATGGPRIAGNTGELFF
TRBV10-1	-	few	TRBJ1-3	TGCGCCAGCAGTGAGTCTAAGTATGGAAACACCATATATTTT	CASSESKYGNTIYF
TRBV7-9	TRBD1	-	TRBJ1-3	TGTGCCAGCAGCCCCCACAGGGGGCGCCTGGGAAACACCATATATTTT	CASSPHRGRLGNTIYF
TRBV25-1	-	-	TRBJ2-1	TGTGCCAGCAGTGGGGGCACAGGCCCTGAGTTCGAGCAGTTCTTC	CASSGGTGPEFEQFF
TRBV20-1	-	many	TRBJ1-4	TGCAGTGCTAGAGATCTCGGACAGCCCAATGAAAAACTGTTTTTT	CSARDLGQPNEKLFF